The rows below give T cell receptor beta chains drawn from one sample of a study of blood T cells in healthy people across ages. TCRdb passed the 5' RACE reads through MiXCR, listing each CDR3 protein once. The sample records more than 600,000 distinct CDR3 sequences, 20% to 30% being singletons. This sample also belongs to another study, concerning T cells of mothers and their children.

Input material: blood. These receptors all come from a boy younger than 18 in good health. Each CDR3 is given with its conserved first and last residue. The D gene is left open where the match is weak. Some rows have no size entry. The others give once, few or many, or a class for an expanded clone.

14	TRBD1	TRBJ1-4	TRBV27	.	TGTGCCAGCAGTTTATCGGGACAGAATGAAAAACTGTTTTTT	CASSLSGQNEKLFF
16	TRBD1	TRBJ2-7	TRBV9	.	TGTGCCAGCAGCGTAGAAGGGACAGTCGTACCCTACGAGCAGTACTTC	CASSVEGTVVPYEQYF
16	.	TRBJ2-7	TRBV4-2	.	TGTACCAGCAGCCAAGGGATCCCGGGGGGCGCGTACGCGCAGTACTTC	CTSSQGIPGGAYAQYF
11	.	TRBJ2-2	TRBV10-3	few	TGTGCCACGTTCGGCACCGGGGAGCTGTTTTTT	CATFGTGELFF
16	TRBD2	TRBJ2-1	TRBV20-1	.	TGCAGTGCTAGAGTGAGCGGGGGGGACTCCTACAATGAGCAGTTCTTC	CSARVSGGDSYNEQFF
16	TRBD1	TRBJ1-1	TRBV20-1	few	TGCAGTGCTAGAGGAGGGACAGGGGACTTGAACACTGAAGCTTTCTTT	CSARGGTGDLNTEAFF
13	.	TRBJ2-7	TRBV6-2/TRBV6-3	few	TGTGCCAGCAGCCGTGACTTAATATACGAGCAGTACTTC	CASSRDLIYEQYF
14	TRBD2	TRBJ2-1	TRBV7-2	few	TGTGCCAGCAGCTTAGAGGGAGGGGTGAATGAGCAGTTCTTC	CASSLEGGVNEQFF
13	TRBD2	TRBJ2-5	TRBV7-9	.	TGTGCCAGCAGACCCAGACTAGCAGAGACCCAGTACTTC	CASRPRLAETQYF
15	.	TRBJ2-3	TRBV3-1	.	TGTGCCAGCAGCCAAGATGCATCTAGCACAGATACGCAGTATTTT	CASSQDASSTDTQYF
15	.	TRBJ2-5	TRBV7-2	few	TGTGCCAGCAGCGCCGGGACGCCCGCCAGAGAGACCCAGTACTTC	CASSAGTPARETQYF
14	TRBD2	TRBJ2-5	TRBV7-2	many	TGTGCCAGCAGCCCCGGGGGGGCTCAAGAGACCCAGTACTTC	CASSPGGAQETQYF
14	TRBD1	TRBJ1-1	TRBV12-3/TRBV12-4	few	TGTGCCAGCAGTTTGACAGGGGAGTTAACTGAAGCTTTCTTT	CASSLTGELTEAFF